The T cell receptor (beta chain) under discussion was sequenced for a study of T cells in Graves' hyperthyroidism and ophthalmopathy. Amplification of TCR beta CDR3 regions used RNA as the template. Using the HTBI primer set, a first-round RT-PCR was run on the TCR CDR3. Each CDR3 protein is one row after TCRdb ran MiXCR on the multiplex PCR reads. The sample has about 360,000 distinct CDR3 sequences, around 13% seen once. As regards this clonotype: What it recognizes is unknown.

Those with hyperthyroidism were 18 to 65 years old, newly diagnosed, and ill for under 2 months. Pregnant or lactating patients were excluded, as were those with uncontrolled infection or other autoimmune disease. Thyroid ultrasound and orbital computed tomography, with clinical symptoms and serum thyroxine and TRAb, informed diagnoses. The CDR3 sequence is 14 residues long. The germline CDR1 and CDR2 sequences are LNHDA and SQIVND (reference sequence). Deletions cut 1 base from V and 1 base from J, with 7 bases between. Study-wide results and limits: Model output signaled ophthalmopathy a median roughly 6.1 months ahead of onset.

This TCR came from a woman under 30 with Graves' hyperthyroidism. The chain is built from TRBV19 and TRBJ2-5; D unclear. Sequenced: blood. DNA for the CDR3: TGTGCCAGTAGTATAGCTCTATCCCAAGAGACCCAGTACTTC. As protein: CASSIALSQETQYF.